The rows below give T cell receptor beta chains drawn from one sample of a study of blood T cell repertoires in COVID-19. The table came from immunoSEQ multiplex PCR; TCRdb's copy has only in-frame clones and leaves some out. The sample has some 150,000 clones; 70% to 80% are singletons. Sequenced material: peripheral blood. The receptors here all came from a woman of 80 years or more with active or convalescent COVID-19. The CDR3 runs from the conserved cysteine through the conserved F or W. Fields, in order: clone size, V gene, D gene, J gene, CDR3 DNA, CDR3 protein. D genes are given only for firm matches. Expanded clones are given a class, and other clones once, few, many or no size at all.

once	TRBV5-1	NA	TRBJ1-3	TGCGCCAGCAGCCCGAGACTGGGAAACACCATATATTTT	CASSPRLGNTIYF
NA	TRBV12-3/TRBV12-4	NA	TRBJ1-2	TGTGCCAGCAGTTTTCGGTGGGGCTACACCTTC	CASSFRWGYTF
NA	TRBV6-5	TRBD1	TRBJ2-3	TGTGCCAGCTTCAGGGGGGATACGCAGTATTTT	CASFRGDTQYF
NA	TRBV5-1	TRBD1	TRBJ1-5	TGCGCCAGCAGCTTGGGGGGGACAGACAATCAGCCCCAGCATTTT	CASSLGGTDNQPQHF
NA	TRBV6-6	NA	TRBJ1-5	TGTGCCAGCAGAGACAGCATCAATCAGCCCCAGCATTTT	CASRDSINQPQHF
NA	TRBV7-8	NA	TRBJ2-1	TGTGCCAGCAGCTTAGCCGGTAACTACAATGAGCAGTTCTTC	CASSLAGNYNEQFF
NA	TRBV28	TRBD1	TRBJ1-4	TGTGCCAGCACTAGTTTGTTAGGGGGCATCAAAAAACTGTTTTTT	CASTSLLGGIKKLFF
once	TRBV4-2	TRBD1	TRBJ1-4	TGTGCCAGCAGCCAACAGGGGGCCCTTAATGAAAAACTGTTTTTT	CASSQQGALNEKLFF
NA	TRBV19	TRBD1	TRBJ2-4	TGTGCCAGTAGTATTAAGGGGGCGTCTGCCAAAAACATTCAGTACTTC	CASSIKGASAKNIQYF
NA	TRBV9	TRBD1	TRBJ1-3	TGTGCCAGCAGCGTAGGAGCCGACAGGGCTGGAAACACCATATATTTT	CASSVGADRAGNTIYF
NA	TRBV28	NA	TRBJ1-4	TGTGCCAGCAGGCCACCGGGACAAGTTAATGAAAAACTGTTTTTT	CASRPPGQVNEKLFF
NA	TRBV14	TRBD1	TRBJ1-4	TGTGCCAGCAGCCATGAGGACAGGCGGAAAGAAAAACTGTTTTTT	CASSHEDRRKEKLFF
NA	TRBV7-9	TRBD2	TRBJ2-7	TGTGCCAGCAGCTTTTTACCCCTTCGGGGGGAATACGAGCAGTACTTC	CASSFLPLRGEYEQYF
NA	TRBV5-1	NA	TRBJ2-1	TGCGCCAGCAGCTTTAACAATGAGCAGTTCTTC	CASSFNNEQFF
NA	TRBV24-1	NA	TRBJ1-5	TGTGCCACCAGTGATCCGGGGGATAGTCAGCCCCAGCATTTT	CATSDPGDSQPQHF
NA	TRBV7-3	NA	TRBJ1-1	TGTGCCAGCAGCTTCGGGGGTTTCACTGAAGCTTTCTTT	CASSFGGFTEAFF
NA	TRBV7-2	TRBD1	TRBJ1-5	TGTGCCAGCAGCTTAACCGGGACAGGGGTAAATCAGCCCCAGCATTTT	CASSLTGTGVNQPQHF
once	TRBV14	NA	TRBJ1-1	TGTGCCAGCAGCCAAGTGACAGGCGGGACTGAAGCTTTCTTT	CASSQVTGGTEAFF
NA	TRBV3-1/TRBV3-2	TRBD2	TRBJ2-1	TGTGCCAGCAGCCAACTGCTAGCGGGGGGCAAAATCTCCTACAATGAGCAGTTCTTC	CASSQLLAGGKISYNEQFF
NA	TRBV27	TRBD1	TRBJ2-7	TGTGCCAGCAGTTTGTCAGGGGGCTACGAGCAGTACTTC	CASSLSGGYEQYF
NA	TRBV7-8	NA	TRBJ1-1	TGTGCCAGCAGTCGGACAGAAGAGGAGAAATCTGAAGCTTTCTTT	CASSRTEEEKSEAFF
NA	TRBV11-2	NA	TRBJ2-1	TGTGCCAGCAAGCCAGGGCCCGACTACAATGAGCAGTTCTTC	CASKPGPDYNEQFF
few	TRBV30	NA	TRBJ1-2	TGTGCCTGGAGTGCAACAGGGAGGGGTAACTATGGCTACACCTTC	CAWSATGRGNYGYTF
NA	TRBV5-1	TRBD2	TRBJ2-5	TGCGCCAGCAGCCCGGCCGGGACTAGCGGGGGAGAGACCCAGTACTTC	CASSPAGTSGGETQYF
NA	TRBV10-2	NA	TRBJ1-1	TGCGCCACGGGGGGGCAGATTGAAGCTTTCTTT	CATGGQIEAFF
NA	TRBV19	NA	TRBJ2-3	TGTGCCAGTAGTTCAAGCGGAAAGAGCACAGATACGCAGTATTTT	CASSSSGKSTDTQYF
NA	TRBV10-3	NA	TRBJ1-1	TGTGCCATCAGTGAGTCGTCTTTTCTGGACGGCGGGGGCACTGAAGCTTTCTTT	CAISESSFLDGGGTEAFF
few	TRBV6-5	TRBD1	TRBJ1-5	TGTGCCAGCAGAAATACAGGGGTAGGCAATCAGCCCCAGCATTTT	CASRNTGVGNQPQHF
NA	TRBV5-1	TRBD1	TRBJ1-1	TGCGCCAGCAGCTTGGTCGGGACAGGGCTGAACACTGAAGCTTTCTTT	CASSLVGTGLNTEAFF
NA	TRBV28	NA	TRBJ2-1	TGTGCCAGCAGTGGGCCAGCGGGTTACAATGAGCAGTTCTTC	CASSGPAGYNEQFF
NA	TRBV6-5	TRBD1	TRBJ2-1	TGTGCCAGCAGACTCGGGACAGGGGCGCTGGGGCAGTTCTTC	CASRLGTGALGQFF
NA	TRBV4-1	TRBD1	TRBJ1-1	TGCGCCAGCAGCCAAGATCTGAACAGGGGTCGCACTGAAGCTTTCTTT	CASSQDLNRGRTEAFF
NA	TRBV7-9	NA	TRBJ2-7	TGTGCCAGCAGCCCGACTGTCTCCTACGAGCAGTACTTC	CASSPTVSYEQYF
NA	TRBV27	NA	TRBJ1-1	TGTGCCAGCAGTCCACCCGCGCGGGGCACTGAAGCTTTCTTT	CASSPPARGTEAFF
once	TRBV5-4	NA	TRBJ1-4	TGTGCCAGCAGCTTGTCGAGGGATGAAAAACTGTTTTTT	CASSLSRDEKLFF
NA	TRBV27	TRBD2	TRBJ2-3	TGTGCCAGCAGTATTATAGCGGGGGGGCCGAATACGCAGTATTTT	CASSIIAGGPNTQYF
NA	TRBV6-5	TRBD1	TRBJ1-1	TGTGCCAGCAGTTACTCAAGGGACAGTCAAGCTTTCTTT	CASSYSRDSQAFF
NA	TRBV10-3	NA	TRBJ2-1	TGTGCCATCAGTGGCAGATCCTCCTACAATGAGCAGTTCTTC	CAISGRSSYNEQFF
few	TRBV18	NA	TRBJ1-5	TGTGCCAGCTCACCAAGCAGGAATCAGCCCCAGCATTTT	CASSPSRNQPQHF
NA	TRBV19	NA	TRBJ1-5	TGTGCCAGTAGTATAGAGGGGGCAAGCAATCAGCCCCAGCATTTT	CASSIEGASNQPQHF
NA	TRBV18	NA	TRBJ1-6	TGTGCCAGCTCCCCCGGTTCGGGATCAAATAATTCACCCCTCCACTTT	CASSPGSGSNNSPLHF